The present T cell receptor beta chain was sequenced within a study of response to subunit inactivated influenza vaccine. V lost 3 bases, J lost 7 bases, and 13 bases lay in between. The CDR3 sequence is 14 residues long. The germline gives CDR1 KGHSH, CDR2 LQKENI. TCRdb ran MiXCR on the RT-PCR reads and lists one entry per CDR3 protein. The profile covers over 450,000 distinct CDR3 sequences, with 10% to 15% appearing a single time and less than 15% taken by the ten largest. The chain combines TRBV18 with TRBJ2-1; perhaps TRBD2 as D (6 bases). Source: PBMCs from blood, taken roughly 47 days after vaccination. This sequence originates from a man in his fifties who received an inactivated influenza vaccine. The CDR3 reads CASSPGLDTNEQFF. The DNA for the CDR3 is TGTGCCAGCTCACCGGGACTCGACACTAATGAGCAGTTCTTC. The entire variable domain, with the rest obtained from reference TRBV18 and TRBJ2-1, is as follows: NAGVMQNPRHLVRRRGQEARLRCSPMKGHSHVYWYRQLPEEGLKFMVYLQKENIIDESGMPKERFSAEFPKEGPSILRIQQVVRGDSAAYFCASSPGLDTNEQFFGPGTRLTVL.